This TCR beta chain was captured in a study of blood T cells in healthy people across ages (dated by TCRdb to about 2015). In the study overall: In model experiments, template switching captured roughly one uniquely barcoded TCR beta cDNA molecule for every two T cells. For two donors (one aged 18 to 30 and one aged 80 or older), the study analyzed two additional independent replicas of 1 million unique cDNA reads from the same blood draw. The study measured age-related changes in TCR beta repertoire diversity using deep sequencing normalized with unique cDNA molecular identifiers. Donors of different ages were randomly distributed across sequencing lanes to avoid experimental bias. Four age groups were formed from the donors: young (average approximately 15 years), middle-aged (less than 40), aged (about 68) and long-lived (approximately 78).

The donors were around 39 Caucasian individuals from Russia, aged roughly 6 to 90 years, who were systemically healthy. Each donor gave 8 to 10 milliliters of peripheral blood, drawn into EDTA-treated Vacutainer tubes. Ficoll-Paque density-gradient centrifugation was used to isolate PBMCs, with at least 7 million per sample. Total RNA, at least 6 micrograms per sample, was extracted from PBMCs with Trizol reagent. For every donor, an aliquot of PBMCs went through flow cytometry to measure the percentages of naive CD45RAhigh/CD27high T cells. Library preparation employed 5' RACE. The run used an Illumina HiSeq 2500. A second PCR of about 6 to 11 cycles was performed with a sample-barcoded 5' primer and a J-beta primer mix. Each TCR beta cDNA molecule received a unique molecular identifier from a template-switch 5' adaptor carrying 12 random nucleotides. Each sample yielded at least 2.5 million CDR3-containing paired-end reads. All of the RNA was converted into first-strand cDNA using the Mint cDNA synthesis kit, with a TRBC-specific oligonucleotide serving as the primer. After uracil-DNA glycosylase treatment, a first 18-cycle PCR used universal primers M1SS and BC2_uni_R on all cDNA. The authors' analysis ran thus. For normalization, 1 million high-quality reads, each with a distinct molecular identifier, were randomly selected from each sample. Reads with shared molecular identifiers were discarded instead of being binned into consensus sequences. MiTCR, set to a Q25 quality threshold and the strictest error-elimination algorithm, was used for CDR3 identification, clonotype clustering and error correction. A nonparametric unseen species model using Euler transformation provided a lower-bound estimate of total TCR beta diversity. In TCRdb, the public reads were trimmed at Q25 with fastp and aligned with MiXCR, with productive beta chains retained. Here each entry gathers all rows of one CDR3 protein and keeps the most common genes and DNA. For this entry, the V and J calls and clone size follow TCRdb and not the study's own pipeline. Across this sample there are 550,000 to 600,000 distinct CDR3 sequences, with 27% seen only once. The ten largest clonotypes hold 18% of the sample.

There are 11 amino acids in the CDR3, from cysteine to phenylalanine inclusive. Solely the CDR3 DNA is kept, with 33 bases framed from the first base. Relative to germline, V is 6 bases shorter and J is 5 bases shorter, with 10 bases between their ends. In the germline V gene (reference sequence), CDR1 corresponds to DFQATT and CDR2 to SNEGSKA. General study outcomes and caveats: Observed TCR beta diversity per million T cells fell roughly linearly with age, and a significant reduction was already apparent by age around 39. Estimates of total diversity based on one million sequenced T cells were regarded as lower bounds and as underestimates. Conclusive comparison of naive and antigen-experienced compartments was prevented by the profiling of bulk unsorted PBMCs. Donor CMV infection status was unknown, potentially confounding age-related changes in expanded clonotypes. The long-lived group showed more naive CD4+ T cells, fewer expanded clones and increased TCR diversity than the aged group, suggesting age selection. Observed TCR beta diversity correlated strongly with the percentage of naive T cells measured by flow cytometry.

This clonotype was observed a handful of times. The target of this receptor is not known. Per-base qualities were not stored, and no clone one base away is much larger. Input material: blood. The chain was built from TRBV20-1 and TRBJ1-2; TRBD1 is perhaps the D gene, given 5 matching bases. This clonotype was obtained from a woman between 65 and 79 years old in good health. The CDR3 sequence is CSARDPYGYTF. The DNA reads as follows: TGCAGTGCCCGGGACCCATATGGCTACACCTTC.